The 21 T cell receptor beta chains below were found in one sample sequenced in a study of T cells in Graves' hyperthyroidism and ophthalmopathy. Amplification targeted TCR beta CDR3 regions from RNA transcripts. When the TCR CDR3 underwent first-round RT-PCR, the HTBI primer set was used. TCRdb re-derived calls from the multiplex PCR reads in MiXCR, one entry per CDR3 protein. The sample shows 500,000 to 750,000 distinct CDR3 sequences, 40% to 55% of them seen only once. The sample consisted of peripheral blood or thyroid tissue (not recorded which). The source is a woman younger than 35 with Graves' hyperthyroidism.

This clonotype was seen many times. CDR3 coding DNA: TGTGCCAGCAGCACTAGCGGGAGTGAAAACACCGGGGAGCTGTTTTTT. Amino acids: CASSTSGSENTGELFF. The chain employs TRBV12-3 or TRBV12-4 and TRBJ2-2, with 11 nucleotides matching TRBD2. V lost 6 bases to trimming and J lost 2 bases; unmatched junction nucleotides: 5. The CDR3 has 16 amino acids.

This clonotype was observed many times. This chain connects TRBV5-1 to TRBJ2-5; the D is unclear. V lost 1 base and J lost 1, with 11 bases in between. CDR1 and CDR2 from the germline V gene are SGHRS and YFSETQ. The CDR3 loop spans 15 amino acids. Here the CDR3 DNA reads TGCGCCAGCAGCTTGCTACAAGGGATCCAAGAGACCCAGTACTTC. Encoded protein: CASSLLQGIQETQYF.

The chain has TRBV7-2 and TRBJ1-3; 10 bases align to TRBD1. This CDR3 is built from 15 residues. With 2 bases clipped from V and 10 bases from J, the junction kept 8 bases outside the gene matches. The germline CDR1 and CDR2 sequences are SGHTA and FQGNSA. As DNA, the CDR3 is TGTGCCAGCAGCTTAACCGGGGACAGGGGAGAGACCATATATTTT. Residues: CASSLTGDRGETIYF.

With regard to this clonotype: This clone may be a read error of a much larger clone one base away. V is TRBV19 and J is TRBJ2-2, with 11 bases matching TRBD2. Unmatched junction bases numbered 10, after V lost 10 bases and J lost 9 bases. The CDR3 runs 14 residues. Germline CDR1 reads LNHDA; CDR2 reads SQIVND (reference sequence). CDR3 loop: CATRSGRAVRELFF. The DNA for the CDR3 is TGTGCCACTCGTAGCGGGAGGGCCGTCCGGGAGCTGTTTTTT.

This clonotype has ten or more counts. V and J are TRBV29-1 and TRBJ2-3, with 13 positions matching TRBD2. The CDR3 spans 13 residues. V was clipped by 6 bases and J by 5 bases; unmatched bases: 2. CDR1 SQVTM and CDR2 ANQGSEA come from the germline V gene. CDR3 DNA sequence: TGCAGCGTCCGGACTAGCGGGGGAGATACGCAGTATTTT. Translating gives CSVRTSGGDTQYF.

This clonotype occurred many times. The rearrangement uses TRBV12-3 or TRBV12-4 and TRBJ1-5; tentatively, D is TRBD1 (5 bases). This CDR3 is built from 16 residues. V was pared by 7 bases and J by 1 base, with 17 bases between. The CDR3 here is CASTRGYLGSNQPQHF. The CDR3 DNA reads as TGTGCCAGCACCCGGGGGTACCTGGGGAGCAATCAGCCCCAGCATTTT.

This clonotype has a count of ten or more. This chain links TRBV7-3 with TRBJ1-5; D gene ambiguous. Germline CDR1 SGHTA, CDR2 FQGTGA. The CDR3 loop spans 13 amino acids. V lost 5 bases, J lost 2 bases, and 7 bases lay in between. In nucleotides, the CDR3 is TGTGCCAGCAGCCGACATGGCAATCAGCCCCAGCATTTT. It yields the protein CASSRHGNQPQHF.

This clonotype was picked up many times. The J gene is TRBJ1-2, the V gene TRBV10-3; D remains ambiguous. From germline, CDR1 is ENHRY and CDR2 SYGVKD. V lost 3 bases, J lost 4 bases, and 9 bases lay in between. This CDR3 comprises 13 residues. The CDR3 DNA is TGTGCCATCAGTGAATTAGGTACCTATGGCTACACCTTC. Its translation is CAISELGTYGYTF.

This chain joins TRBV7-2 and TRBJ2-7; D is unclear. The J call may be incorrect, as the DNA end agrees better with TRBJ2-1. This CDR3 is 12 amino acids long. Germline V gene sequence: CDR1 SGHTA, CDR2 FQGNSA. CDR3 nucleotides: TGTGCCAGCAGCTTAATCGGCGAGGAGCAGTTCTTC. It specifies CASSLIGEEQFF.

The CDR3 nucleotides are TGCAGCGCCGGGGGGGCTTTTGGCTACACCTTC. This gives the protein CSAGGAFGYTF. J is TRBJ1-2 and V is TRBV29-1; the D gene is possibly TRBD1 (6 bases). Deletions cut 7 bases from V and 7 bases from J, with 13 bases between. CDR3 length equals 11 residues. From germline, CDR1 is SQVTM and CDR2 ANQGSEA.

The table lists this clonotype with a few counts. The chain employs TRBV7-9 and TRBJ2-7; 12 nucleotides match TRBD2. The CDR3 sequence is 13 residues long. From germline, CDR1 is SEHNR and CDR2 FQNEAQ (reference sequence). The V and J ends lost 10 bases and 7 bases, in that order; junction bases with no gene match: 8. The CDR3 loop is CANRLAGDHEQYF. The CDR3 nucleotides are TGTGCCAACCGACTAGCGGGAGACCATGAGCAGTACTTC.

V usage is TRBV20-1 and J usage is TRBJ2-3; a possible D gene is TRBD2 (6 bases). The CDR3 contains 16 residues. V was pared by 1 base and J by 3 bases, with 17 bases between. Germline V gene sequence: CDR1 DFQATT, CDR2 SNEGSKA (reference sequence). CDR3 DNA: TGCAGTGCTAGAGCTCCATTGGCAGGGAGGACAGATACGCAGTATTTT. It specifies CSARAPLAGRTDTQYF.

This clonotype was recorded many times. The CDR3 is CASSVPGQGAKNTEAFF. The CDR3 nucleotides are TGTGCCAGCAGCGTACCGGGACAGGGGGCGAAGAACACTGAAGCTTTCTTT. The rearrangement links TRBV5-6 to TRBJ1-1, with TRBD1 matching 12 bases. J lost 1 base, V lost 4 bases, and 8 bases had no gene match. Germline V gene data show CDR1 as SGHDT and CDR2 as YYEEEE. The CDR3 has 17 amino acids.

This clonotype was picked up many times. This rearrangement joins TRBV15 to TRBJ2-2, with unresolved D. Germline assignment: CDR1 LNHNV and CDR2 YYDKDF (reference sequence). Trimming took 3 bases from V and 1 from J, leaving 9 bases between them. This CDR3 has 15 residues. The CDR3 DNA reads TGTGCCACCAGCAGGGGTCGAGAGAACACCGGGGAGCTGTTTTTT. Translation gives CATSRGRENTGELFF.

This clonotype has at least ten counts. The rearrangement links TRBV20-1 to TRBJ1-4; D is ambiguous. Germline CDR1 reads DFQATT; CDR2 reads SNEGSKA (reference sequence). CDR3 size: 13 residues. The V end was cut by 0 bases, the J end by 7 bases, with 9 bases between. The CDR3 loop is CSAREPPGEKLFF. Here the CDR3 DNA reads TGCAGTGCTAGAGAACCCCCGGGTGAAAAACTGTTTTTT.

The V call is TRBV29-1, the J call TRBJ1-5; D is possibly TRBD1 (5 bases). Trimming cost V 4 bases and J 7 bases, with 11 bases left between them. Germline loops: CDR1 SQVTM, CDR2 ANQGSEA. The CDR3 spans 12 residues. CDR3 sequence (DNA): TGCAGCGTTGCCCCGGGACGGCAGCCCCAGCATTTT. It encodes CSVAPGRQPQHF.

This clonotype has a single count. This may be a read error, as it is one base from a much larger clone. The chain carries TRBV12-3 or TRBV12-4 and TRBJ2-7, with 11 bases lining up with TRBD2. The CDR3 has 15 residues. The CDR3 sequence: CASTLTGTSGHEQCF. DNA of the CDR3: TGTGCCAGCACCCTCACCGGGACTAGCGGCCACGAGCAGTGCTTC.

The gene calls are TRBV20-1 and TRBJ2-6; D is possibly TRBD2 (6 bases). V was pared by 2 bases and J by 6 bases, with 20 bases between. The CDR3 is made up of 17 amino acids. CDR1 and CDR2 (germline): DFQATT, SNEGSKA (reference sequence). The CDR3 bases are TGCAGTGCTAGATCCGCCTGGGGCGGGGAGGTGGCCAACGTCCTGACTTTC. It translates to CSARSAWGGEVANVLTF.

This clonotype was recorded only once. The chain uses TRBV25-1 and TRBJ2-2; D is possibly TRBD1 or TRBD2 (5 bases each). V gave up 8 bases and J gave up 8 bases, with 24 bases separating them. The CDR3 consists of 16 residues. Per the germline V gene, CDR1 is MGHDK and CDR2 is SYGVNS. As DNA, the CDR3 is TGTGCCAGCTCACCTTCCCGGGACGGCGTCACAGGGGAGCTGTTTTTT. This translates into CASSPSRDGVTGELFF.

This chain links TRBV2 with TRBJ2-2, with D perhaps matching TRBD1 (5 bases). Germline assignment: CDR1 SNHLY and CDR2 FYNNEI. Trimming pared 5 bases from V and 4 bases from J, leaving 11 bases between. This CDR3 has 14 amino acids. CDR3 sequence: CASSQGWPTGELFF. Written as DNA, the CDR3 is TGTGCCAGCAGTCAGGGTTGGCCCACCGGGGAGCTGTTTTTT. The variable domain in full, completed from reference TRBV2 and TRBJ2-2, reads EPEVTQTPSHQVTQMGQEVILRCVPISNHLYFYWYRQILGQKVEFLVSFYNNEISEKSEIFDDQFSVERPDGSNFTLKIRSTKLEDSAMYFCASSQGWPTGELFFGEGSRLTVL.

The sample holds many counts of this clonotype. This chain uses TRBV5-6 with TRBJ1-1; TRBD1 might be the D (5 bases). There are 15 residues in the CDR3. V was cut by 4 bases and J by 2 bases, with 15 bases left in between. Germline CDR1 is SGHDT and CDR2 is YYEEEE. In nucleotides, the CDR3 is TGTGCCAGCAGCGGATTTGGACATTTCAACACTGAAGCTTTCTTT. The encoded protein is CASSGFGHFNTEAFF.